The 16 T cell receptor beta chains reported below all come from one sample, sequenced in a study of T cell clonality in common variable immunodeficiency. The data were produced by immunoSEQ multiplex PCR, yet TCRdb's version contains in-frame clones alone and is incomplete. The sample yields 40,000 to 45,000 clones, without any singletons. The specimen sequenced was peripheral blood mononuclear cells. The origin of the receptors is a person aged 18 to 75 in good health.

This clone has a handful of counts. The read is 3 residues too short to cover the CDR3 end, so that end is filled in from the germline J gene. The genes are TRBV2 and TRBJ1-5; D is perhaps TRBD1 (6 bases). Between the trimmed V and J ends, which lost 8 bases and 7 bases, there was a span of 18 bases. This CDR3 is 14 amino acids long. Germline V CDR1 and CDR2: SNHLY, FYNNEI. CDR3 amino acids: CASASRDKRQPQHF. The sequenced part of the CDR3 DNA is TGTGCCAGCGCATCCCGGGACAAGAGGCAGCCC. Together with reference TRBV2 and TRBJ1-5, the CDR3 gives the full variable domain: EPEVTQTPSHQVTQMGQEVILRCVPISNHLYFYWYRQILGQKVEFLVSFYNNEISEKSEIFDDQFSVERPDGSNFTLKIRSTKLEDSAMYFCASASRDKRQPQHFGDGTRLSIL.

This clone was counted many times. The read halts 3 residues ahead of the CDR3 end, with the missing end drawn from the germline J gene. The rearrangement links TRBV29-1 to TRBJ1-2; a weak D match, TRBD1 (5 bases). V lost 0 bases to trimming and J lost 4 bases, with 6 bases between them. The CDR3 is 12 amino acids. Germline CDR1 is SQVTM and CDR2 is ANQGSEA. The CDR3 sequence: CSVEEQAYGYTF. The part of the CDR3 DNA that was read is TGCAGCGTTGAAGAACAGGCCTATGGC.

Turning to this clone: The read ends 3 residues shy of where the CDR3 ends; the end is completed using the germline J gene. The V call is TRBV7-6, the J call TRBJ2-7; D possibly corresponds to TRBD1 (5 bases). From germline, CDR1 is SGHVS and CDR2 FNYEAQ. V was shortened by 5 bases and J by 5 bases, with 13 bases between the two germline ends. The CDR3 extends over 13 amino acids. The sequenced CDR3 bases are TGTGCCAGCAGCACTTACAGGACCCACGAG. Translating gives CASSTYRTHE. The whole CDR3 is CASSTYRTHEQYF.

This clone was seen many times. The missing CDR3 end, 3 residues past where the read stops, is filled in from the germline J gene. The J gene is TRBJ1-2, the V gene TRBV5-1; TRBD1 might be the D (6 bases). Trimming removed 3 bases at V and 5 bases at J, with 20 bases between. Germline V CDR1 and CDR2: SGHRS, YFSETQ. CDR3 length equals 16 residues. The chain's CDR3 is CASSSVQGEWVYGYTF. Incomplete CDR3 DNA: TGCGCCAGCAGCTCGGTACAGGGAGAGTGGGTATATGGC.

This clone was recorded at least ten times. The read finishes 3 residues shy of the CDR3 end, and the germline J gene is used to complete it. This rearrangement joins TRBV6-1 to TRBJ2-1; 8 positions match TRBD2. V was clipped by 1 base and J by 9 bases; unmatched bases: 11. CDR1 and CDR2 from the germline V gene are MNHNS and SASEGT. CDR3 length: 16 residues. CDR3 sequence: CASSEETGGAHIEQFF. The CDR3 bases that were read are TGTGCCAGCAGTGAAGAGACCGGGGGGGCCCATATTGAG.

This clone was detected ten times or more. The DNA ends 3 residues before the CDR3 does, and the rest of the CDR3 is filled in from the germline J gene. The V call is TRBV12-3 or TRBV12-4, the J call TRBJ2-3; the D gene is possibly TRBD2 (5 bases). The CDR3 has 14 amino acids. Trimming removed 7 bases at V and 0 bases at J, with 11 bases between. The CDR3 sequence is CASNRGTSTDTQYF. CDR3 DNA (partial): TGTGCCAGCAATCGGGGAACTAGCACAGATACG.

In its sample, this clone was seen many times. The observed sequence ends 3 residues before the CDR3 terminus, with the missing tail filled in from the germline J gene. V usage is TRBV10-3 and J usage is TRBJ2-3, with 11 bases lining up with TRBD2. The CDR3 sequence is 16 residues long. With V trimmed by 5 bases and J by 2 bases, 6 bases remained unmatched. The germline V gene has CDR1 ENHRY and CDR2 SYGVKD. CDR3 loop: CAISTGTSGSTDTQYF. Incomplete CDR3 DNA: TGTGCCATCAGTACTGGGACTAGCGGTTCCACAGATACG.

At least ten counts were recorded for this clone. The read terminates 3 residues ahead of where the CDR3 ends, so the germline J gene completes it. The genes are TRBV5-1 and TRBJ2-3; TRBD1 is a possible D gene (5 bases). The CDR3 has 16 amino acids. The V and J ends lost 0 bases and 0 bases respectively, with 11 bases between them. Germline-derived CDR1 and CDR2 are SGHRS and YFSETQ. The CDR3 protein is CASSLEGISSTDTQYF. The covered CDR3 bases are TGCGCCAGCAGCTTGGAGGGGATCTCCAGCACAGATACG.

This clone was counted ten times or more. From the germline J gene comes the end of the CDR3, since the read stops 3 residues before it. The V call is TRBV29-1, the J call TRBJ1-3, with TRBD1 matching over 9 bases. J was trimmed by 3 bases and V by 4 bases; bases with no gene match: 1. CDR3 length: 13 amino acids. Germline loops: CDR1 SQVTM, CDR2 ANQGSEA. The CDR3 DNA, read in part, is TGCAGCGTTGGGACAGGGGTTGGAAACACC. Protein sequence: CSVGTGVGNT. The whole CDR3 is CSVGTGVGNTIYF.

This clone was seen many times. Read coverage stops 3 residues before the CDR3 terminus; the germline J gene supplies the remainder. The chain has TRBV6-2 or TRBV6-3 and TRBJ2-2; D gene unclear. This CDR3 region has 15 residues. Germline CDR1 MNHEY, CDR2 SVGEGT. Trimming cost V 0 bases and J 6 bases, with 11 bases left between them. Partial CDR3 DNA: TGTGCCAGCAGTTACTCGAGATCCAACTCCGGGGAG. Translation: CASSYSRSNSGE. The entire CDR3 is CASSYSRSNSGELFF.

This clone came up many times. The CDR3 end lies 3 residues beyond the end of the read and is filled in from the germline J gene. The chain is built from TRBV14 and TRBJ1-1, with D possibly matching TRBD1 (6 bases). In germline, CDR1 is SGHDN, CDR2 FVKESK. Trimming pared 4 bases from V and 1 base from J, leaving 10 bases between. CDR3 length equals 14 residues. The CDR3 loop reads CASSPGVRNTEAFF. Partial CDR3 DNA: TGTGCCAGCAGCCCAGGGGTAAGGAACACTGAA.

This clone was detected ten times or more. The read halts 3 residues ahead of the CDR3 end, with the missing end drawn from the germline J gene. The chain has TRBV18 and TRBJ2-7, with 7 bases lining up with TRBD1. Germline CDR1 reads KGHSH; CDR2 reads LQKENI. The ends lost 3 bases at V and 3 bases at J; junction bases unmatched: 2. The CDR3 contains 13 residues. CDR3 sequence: CASSPPGGYEQYF. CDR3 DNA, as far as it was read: TGTGCCAGCTCACCTCCAGGGGGCTACGAG.

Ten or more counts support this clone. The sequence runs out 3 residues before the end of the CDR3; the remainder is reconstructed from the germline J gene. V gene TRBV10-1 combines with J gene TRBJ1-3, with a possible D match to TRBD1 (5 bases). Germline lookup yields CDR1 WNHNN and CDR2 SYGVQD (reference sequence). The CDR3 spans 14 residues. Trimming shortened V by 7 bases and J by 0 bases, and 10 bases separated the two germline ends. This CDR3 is CASIWGLSGNTIYF. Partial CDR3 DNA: TGCGCCAGCATTTGGGGCCTCTCTGGAAACACC.

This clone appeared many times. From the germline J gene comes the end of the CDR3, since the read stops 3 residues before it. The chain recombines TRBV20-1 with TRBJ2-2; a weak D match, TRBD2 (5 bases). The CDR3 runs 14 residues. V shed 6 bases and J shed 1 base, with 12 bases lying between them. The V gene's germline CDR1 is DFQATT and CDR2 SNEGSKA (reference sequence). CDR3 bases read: TGCAGTGCCCGAAAACGGGGGAACACCGGGGAG. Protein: CSARKRGNTGE. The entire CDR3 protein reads CSARKRGNTGELFF.

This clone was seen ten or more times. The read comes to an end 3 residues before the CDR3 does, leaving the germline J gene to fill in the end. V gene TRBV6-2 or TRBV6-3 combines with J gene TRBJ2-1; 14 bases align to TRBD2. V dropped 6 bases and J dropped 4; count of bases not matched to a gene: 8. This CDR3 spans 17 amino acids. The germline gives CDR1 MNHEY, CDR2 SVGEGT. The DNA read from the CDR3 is TGTGCCAGCAGCCCGGGACTAGCGGGAGAGAGATACAATGAG. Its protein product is CASSPGLAGERYNE. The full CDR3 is CASSPGLAGERYNEQFF.

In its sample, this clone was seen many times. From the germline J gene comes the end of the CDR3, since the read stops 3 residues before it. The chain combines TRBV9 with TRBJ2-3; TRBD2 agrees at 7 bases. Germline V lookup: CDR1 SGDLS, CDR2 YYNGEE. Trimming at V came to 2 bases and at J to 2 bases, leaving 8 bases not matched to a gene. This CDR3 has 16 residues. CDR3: CASSVTGGTHTDTQYF. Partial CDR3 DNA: TGTGCCAGCAGCGTTACCGGGGGGACTCACACAGATACG.